This paragraph covers one T cell receptor (beta chain) sequence. A junction boundary mismatches the germline segment, possibly from a read error. The data belong to a study of T-cell memory formation after mild COVID-19. TCRdb used MiXCR to reprocess the 5' RACE reads, holding one entry per CDR3 protein. The sample carries hundreds of thousands of distinct CDR3 sequences, approximately 18% recorded once. Germline lookup yields CDR1 SSHAT and CDR2 FNYEAQ (reference sequence). The CDR3 extends over 15 amino acids. The rearrangement joins TRBV7-7 to TRBJ2-2; D is undetermined. Specimen: PBMCs or a T cell subset sorted from them (not recorded which). This TCR came from an adult woman who had mild COVID-19 (a few samples of this study predate the infection). Cell type and time point are not known. The CDR3 region has the DNA TGTGCTAGCAGCTTGCGCGGTTTCTACAGTGGGGAGCTGTTTTTT. Its protein is CASSLRGFYSGELFF.